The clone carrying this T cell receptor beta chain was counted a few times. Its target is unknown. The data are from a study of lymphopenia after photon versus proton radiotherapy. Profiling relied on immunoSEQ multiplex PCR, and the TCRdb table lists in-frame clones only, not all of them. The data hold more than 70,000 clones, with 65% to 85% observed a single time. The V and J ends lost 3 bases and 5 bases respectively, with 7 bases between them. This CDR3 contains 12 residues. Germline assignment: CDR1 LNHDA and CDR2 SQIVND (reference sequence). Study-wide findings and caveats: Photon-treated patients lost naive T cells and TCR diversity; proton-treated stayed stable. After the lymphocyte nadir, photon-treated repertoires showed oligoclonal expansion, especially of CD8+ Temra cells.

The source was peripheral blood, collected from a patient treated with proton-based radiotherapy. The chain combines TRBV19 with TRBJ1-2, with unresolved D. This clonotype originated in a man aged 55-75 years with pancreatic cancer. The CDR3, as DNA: TGTGCCAGTAGTATTTCCGTATATGGCTACACCTTC. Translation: CASSISVYGYTF. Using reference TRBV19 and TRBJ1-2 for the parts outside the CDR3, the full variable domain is DGGITQSPKYLFRKEGQNVTLSCEQNLNHDAMYWYRQDPGQGLRLIYYSQIVNDFQKGDIAEGYSVSREKKESFPLTVTSAQKNPTAFYLCASSISVYGYTFGSGTRLTVV.